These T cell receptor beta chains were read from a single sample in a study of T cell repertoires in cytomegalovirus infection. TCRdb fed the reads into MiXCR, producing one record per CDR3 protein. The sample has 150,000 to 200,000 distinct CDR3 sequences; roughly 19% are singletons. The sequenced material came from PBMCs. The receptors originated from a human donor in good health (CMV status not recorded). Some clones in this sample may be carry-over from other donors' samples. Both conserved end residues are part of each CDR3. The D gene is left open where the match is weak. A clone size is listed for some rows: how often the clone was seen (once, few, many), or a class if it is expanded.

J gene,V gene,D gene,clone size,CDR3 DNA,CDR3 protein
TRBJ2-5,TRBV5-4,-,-,TGTGCCAGCAGCTTGGGGGACTCTACCGGTCAGGAGACCCAGTACTTC,CASSLGDSTGQETQYF
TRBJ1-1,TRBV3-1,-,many,TGTGCCAGCAGCCGCGGCGTGAACACTGAAGCTTTCTTT,CASSRGVNTEAFF
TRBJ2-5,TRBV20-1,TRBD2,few,TGCAGTGCTAGCGCGGCGGGGGGAATGCGAGAGACCCAGTACTTC,CSASAAGGMRETQYF
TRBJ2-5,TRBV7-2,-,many,TGTGCCAGCAGCTTAGTTTTTGGCGGAGAAGGGACCCAGTACTTC,CASSLVFGGEGTQYF
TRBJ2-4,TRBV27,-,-,TGTGCCAGCAGTCCGTATACAGGGTCCAAAATTCAGTACTTC,CASSPYTGSKIQYF
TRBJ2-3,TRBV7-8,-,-,TGTGCCAGCAGCCCCCCGGGGCGGGGCACAGATACGCAGTATTTT,CASSPPGRGTDTQYF
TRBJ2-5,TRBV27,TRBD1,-,TGTGCCAGCAGTCCGGACAGGGTAGGGACCCAGTACTTC,CASSPDRVGTQYF
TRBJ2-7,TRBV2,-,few,TGTGCCAGCACCCTAGTGGACGAGCAGTACTTC,CASTLVDEQYF
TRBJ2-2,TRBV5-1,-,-,TGCGCCAGCAGCTTGTCGACCGAGGACACAACCGGGGAGCTGTTTTTT,CASSLSTEDTTGELFF
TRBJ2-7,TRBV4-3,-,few,TGCGCCAGCAGCCAAGGCGTTGGCAGCGACGAGCAGTACTTC,CASSQGVGSDEQYF
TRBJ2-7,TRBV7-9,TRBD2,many,TGTGCCAGCAGCCGGACTAGCGGGAGAGGCTACGAGCAGTACTTC,CASSRTSGRGYEQYF
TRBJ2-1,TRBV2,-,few,TGTGCCAGCCGAGTGAGGGCCCCGTTCGATGAGCAGTTCTTC,CASRVRAPFDEQFF
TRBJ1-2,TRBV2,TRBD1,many,TGTGCCAGCAGTAATGACAGGGGGGACTATGGCTACACCTTC,CASSNDRGDYGYTF